Sequencing of this TCR beta chain was carried out in a study of blood T cell repertoires in COVID-19. About the study: Acute and convalescent COVID-19 samples came from the United States, Italy and Spain.

Participants had their cohort set by participant-reported clinical history. Cohort 3 donors counted as recovered after two negative PCRs, clearance, or resolved symptoms. CDR1 is LGHDT, CDR2 YNNKEL, per germline (reference sequence). The CDR3 extends over 13 amino acids. Trimming shortened V by 6 bases and J by 11 bases, and 19 bases separated the two germline ends. Per the original methods: Estimation of nucleated cell counts was performed using reference gene primer amplification. Here immunoSEQ multiplex PCR was the method, and the copy in TCRdb shows in-frame clones only, minus some. That table furnishes V, J and clone size, whereas the DNA furnished D and trimming. The sample carries a few hundred thousand clones, about 89% recorded once.

The chain combines TRBV3-1 (or the pseudogene TRBV3-2) with TRBJ1-1; a weak D match, TRBD1 (6 bases). The TCR was taken from a woman younger than 45 who had recovered from COVID-19. The source material was PBMCs or T cells enriched from blood (not recorded which). CDR3 sequence: CASSQPRAQGAFF. DNA of the CDR3: TGTGCCAGCAGTCAACCGCGTGCCCAGGGGGCTTTCTTT.